A single TCR beta chain is shown here with its context. Its target is not known. The data are from a study of T cell responses to AZD1222 COVID-19 vaccine. Germline-derived CDR1 and CDR2 are LNHDA and SQIVND (reference sequence). With 5 bases removed from V and 6 bases from J, the gap between germline ends came to 17 bases. The CDR3 has 15 residues. The protocol was immunoSEQ multiplex PCR, while the TCRdb copy is restricted to in-frame clones and leaves out a portion. The sample carries 80,000 or so clones, approximately 90% recorded once. Study-level findings and limits: Targets within unmutated variant regions were reportedly found for nearly half of spike-specific TCRs. In all cases, repertoires were sampled only after the peak T cell response. After two AZD1222 doses, spike-specific TCR breadth and depth rose versus day 0.

The chain has TRBV19 and TRBJ2-1, with D possibly being TRBD1 or TRBD2 (5 bases each). The sequence derives from an adult in good health. The sample in question was peripheral blood, obtained on day 0 of AZD1222 vaccination. The CDR3 is CASSQGTIIFNEQFF. CDR3 DNA: TGTGCCAGTAGTCAAGGGACGATTATTTTCAATGAGCAGTTCTTC.